This T cell receptor (beta chain) was sequenced during a study of T cell responses to AZD1222 COVID-19 vaccine. Method: immunoSEQ multiplex PCR; TCRdb's copy keeps in-frame clones and lacks some. The sample has more than 100,000 clones, 92% seen once. This CDR3 has 13 amino acids. J was trimmed by 5 bases and V by 4 bases; bases with no gene match: 5. The germline V gene has CDR1 MNHEY and CDR2 SVGAGI. This sequence originates from an adult in good health. The chain is built from TRBV6-5 and TRBJ2-7; 7 nucleotides align to TRBD2. The sequencing here drew on peripheral blood, taken on day 0 of AZD1222 vaccination. DNA of the CDR3: TGTGCCAGCAGTTCCCCGACTAGCAACGAGCAGTACGTC. Its protein is CASSSPTSNEQYV.